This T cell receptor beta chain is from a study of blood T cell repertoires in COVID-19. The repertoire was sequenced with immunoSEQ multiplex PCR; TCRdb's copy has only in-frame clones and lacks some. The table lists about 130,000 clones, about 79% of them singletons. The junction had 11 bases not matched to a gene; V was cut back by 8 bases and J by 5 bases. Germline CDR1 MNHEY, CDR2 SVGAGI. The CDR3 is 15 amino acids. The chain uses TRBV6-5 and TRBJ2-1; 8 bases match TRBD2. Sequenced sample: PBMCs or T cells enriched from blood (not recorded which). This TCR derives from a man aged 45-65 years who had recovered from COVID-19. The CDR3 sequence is CASRWAGGLNNEQFF. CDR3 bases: TGTGCCAGCCGGTGGGCGGGGGGACTCAACAATGAGCAGTTCTTC.